This paragraph reports one T cell receptor beta chain. Its antigen specificity is not known. No much larger clone is present one base from it, and per-base qualities are unavailable. Library preparation used 5' RACE. TCRdb lists the instrument as Illumina HiSeq 2500. A second PCR of roughly 7 to 11 cycles was performed with a sample-barcoded 5' primer and a J-beta primer mix. A unique molecular identifier was introduced onto each TCR beta cDNA molecule by a template-switch 5' adaptor carrying 12 random nucleotides. Each sample yielded at least 2.5 million CDR3-containing paired-end reads. First-strand cDNA synthesis was performed from all RNA using the Mint cDNA synthesis kit, with priming by a TRBC-specific oligonucleotide. After uracil-DNA glycosylase treatment, a first 18-cycle PCR used universal primers M1SS and BC2_uni_R on all cDNA. The authors processed their data as follows. Normalization of each sample was performed by random selection of 1 million high-quality reads, each carrying a distinct molecular identifier. Instead of being binned into consensus sequences, reads that shared molecular identifiers were thrown out. MiTCR, run with a Q25 quality threshold and the strictest error-elimination algorithm, handled CDR3 identification, clonotype clustering and error correction. A nonparametric unseen species model with Euler transformation was used to estimate lower-bound total TCR beta diversity. TCRdb reworked the public reads: Q25 trimming with fastp, MiXCR clone assembly, productive beta chains retained. Each entry is one CDR3 protein sequence, shown with its most common DNA and genes. TCRdb assigned the V and J calls; the authors' analysis was not used. Across this sample there are 550,000 to 700,000 distinct CDR3 sequences, with roughly 29% seen only once. The top ten constitute less than 20% of the sample.

The CDR3 starts with the cysteine, ends with the phenylalanine, and has 12 residues. Only the CDR3 DNA stays, 36 bases, in frame from base 1. Based on the germline V gene (reference sequence), the CDR1 and CDR2 sequences are DFQATT and SNEGSKA. V ends up 8 bases short and J 4 bases short, with an unmatched junction base count of 7. Systemically healthy Caucasian individuals from Russia, roughly 40 in total and aged about 6 to 90 years, were included as donors. About 10 milliliters of peripheral blood were collected from each donor into EDTA-treated Vacutainer tubes. PBMCs were isolated by Ficoll-Paque density-gradient centrifugation, with at least 6.5 million obtained per sample. Total RNA was extracted from PBMCs with Trizol reagent, with at least 6 micrograms obtained per sample. For every donor, an aliquot of PBMCs went through flow cytometry to measure the percentages of naive CD45RAhigh/CD27high T cells.

This specimen belongs to a study of blood T cells in healthy people across ages (dated by TCRdb to the mid-2010s). Turning to the overall study: In model experiments, roughly one uniquely barcoded TCR beta cDNA molecule per two T cells was captured by template switching. Using deep sequencing normalized with unique cDNA molecular identifiers, the study measured how TCR beta repertoire diversity changes with age. Using the same blood draw, the study looked at two additional independent replicas of 1 million unique cDNA reads for two donors, one aged 18 to 30 and the other aged 80 or older. The donors were divided into four age groups: young (average around 17 years), middle-aged (roughly 40), aged (approximately 64) and long-lived (roughly 86). Donors of different ages were randomly distributed across sequencing lanes to avoid experimental bias.

The research as a whole found: Estimates of total diversity based on one million sequenced T cells were regarded as lower bounds and as underestimates. Because donor CMV infection status was unknown, age-related changes in expanded clonotypes were potentially confounded. Compared with the aged group, the long-lived group had more naive CD4+ T cells, fewer expanded clones and increased TCR diversity, a pattern suggesting age selection. As age increased, observed TCR beta diversity per million T cells dropped in a roughly linear way, and a significant reduction was already evident by age roughly 40. Bulk unsorted PBMC profiling prevented conclusive comparison of naive and antigen-experienced compartments. The percentage of naive T cells measured by flow cytometry correlated strongly with observed TCR beta diversity.

The sample comprised blood. The clonotype was recovered from a woman in her 70s in good health. The chain is made from TRBV20-1 and TRBJ1-2; TRBD1 agrees with 7 junctional bases. The CDR3 region: CSPHQGGYGYTF. The nucleotide sequence is given as TGCAGTCCTCATCAGGGGGGCTATGGCTACACCTTC.